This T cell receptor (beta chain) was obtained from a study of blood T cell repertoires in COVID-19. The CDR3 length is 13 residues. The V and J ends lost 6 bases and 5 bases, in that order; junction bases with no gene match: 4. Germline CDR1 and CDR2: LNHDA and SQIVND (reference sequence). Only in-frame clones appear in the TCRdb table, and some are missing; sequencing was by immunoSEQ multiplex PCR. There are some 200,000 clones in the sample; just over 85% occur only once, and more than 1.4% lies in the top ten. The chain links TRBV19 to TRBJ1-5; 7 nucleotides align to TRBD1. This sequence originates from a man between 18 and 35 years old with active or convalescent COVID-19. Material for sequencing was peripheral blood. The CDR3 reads CASRGQSYQPQHF. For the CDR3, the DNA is TGTGCCAGTAGGGGACAGTCTTATCAGCCCCAGCATTTT.